Presented here are 26 T cell receptor beta chains from one specimen sequenced in a study of T cell repertoires in cytomegalovirus infection. These TCRs' antigens remain unknown. TCRdb itself ran the reads through MiXCR, one entry per CDR3 protein. The table records some 800,000 distinct CDR3 sequences, about 33% of them present only once. The sequences come from cultured CD8+ T cells from PBMCs, collected from culture after CMV antigen stimulation. These receptors were taken from a human donor in good health (CMV status not recorded). Some clones in this sample may be carry-over from other donors' samples.

The chain is built from TRBV5-5 and TRBJ1-2, with D possibly TRBD1 on 5 matching bases. V was clipped by 0 bases and J by 0 bases, with 9 bases between them. This CDR3 contains 15 residues. Per the germline V gene, CDR1 is SGHKS and CDR2 is YYEKEE (reference sequence). In DNA form, the CDR3 reads TGTGCCAGCAGCTTGGTCCTGACAGCTAACTATGGCTACACCTTC. Translating gives CASSLVLTANYGYTF.

This clonotype has just a few counts. J is TRBJ2-1 and V is TRBV11-1; D could derive from TRBD1 or TRBD2 (5 bases each). Germline V CDR1 and CDR2: SGHAT, FQDESV (reference sequence). The CDR3 loop spans 14 amino acids. Deletions cut 3 bases from V and 8 bases from J, with 14 bases between. The CDR3 sequence is CASSLITGLDEQFF. As DNA, the CDR3 is TGTGCCAGCAGCTTGATCACGGGGCTCGATGAGCAGTTCTTC.

V is TRBV11-1 and J is TRBJ1-2, with TRBD1 as a possible D gene (6 bases). The CDR3 extends over 18 amino acids. Germline V lookup: CDR1 SGHAT, CDR2 FQDESV (reference sequence). The V end was cut by 5 bases, the J end by 8 bases, with 30 bases between. CDR3 amino acids: CASSPRSEKGDRMIGYTF. CDR3 nucleotides: TGTGCCAGCAGCCCCCGTTCGGAAAAGGGGGACCGAATGATCGGCTACACCTTC.

A single count supports this clonotype. The chain employs TRBV7-8 and TRBJ2-1, with a possible D match to TRBD2 (7 bases). Trimming pared 1 base from V and 6 bases from J, leaving 13 bases between. CDR3 size: 15 residues. Germline CDR1 and CDR2: SGHVS and FQNEAQ. For the CDR3, the DNA is TGTGCCAGCAGCTTAGAGGGGGGGGGCGGCAATGAGCAGTTCTTC. Encoded protein: CASSLEGGGGNEQFF. The full variable domain, in which reference TRBV7-8 and TRBJ2-1 provide the parts outside the CDR3, is GAGVSQSPRYKVAKRGQDVALRCDPISGHVSLFWYQQALGQGPEFLTYFQNEAQLDKSGLPSDRFFAERPEGSVSTLKIQRTQQEDSAVYLCASSLEGGGGNEQFFGPGTRLTVL.

The chain couples TRBV12-3 or TRBV12-4 to TRBJ1-5; the D is unclear. Trimming left V 5 bases short and J 3 bases short, with 8 bases between. This CDR3 is 13 amino acids long. CDR3 sequence reads: CASSHSDNQPQHF. The DNA for the CDR3 is TGTGCCAGCAGTCATTCGGACAATCAGCCCCAGCATTTT.

This chain uses TRBV20-1 with TRBJ1-4; D is undetermined. Looked up from germline, CDR1 is DFQATT and CDR2 is SNEGSKA (reference sequence). The CDR3 loop spans 16 amino acids. Trimming removed 5 bases at V and 5 bases at J, with 21 bases between. The CDR3 nucleotides read TGCAGTGCTCGAACCACTCACCCAAAGCCAAATGAAAAACTGTTTTTT. Its protein product is CSARTTHPKPNEKLFF.

At least ten counts were recorded for this clonotype. In nucleotides, the CDR3 is TGTGCCAGCAGCTTAGCCGGGGACAGGGGCTACAATGAGCAGTTCTTC. Amino acids: CASSLAGDRGYNEQFF. The V gene is TRBV7-6, the J gene TRBJ2-1; 10 nucleotides line up with TRBD1. The CDR3 is 16 residues long. The V segment lost 0 bases and the J segment 3 bases; nucleotides outside the gene matches: 2. Germline-derived CDR1 and CDR2 are SGHVS and FNYEAQ.

The V and J genes are TRBV15 and TRBJ2-1; D call uncertain. Germline CDR1 reads LNHNV; CDR2 reads YYDKDF (reference sequence). Trimming cost V 0 bases and J 6 bases, with 6 bases left between them. CDR3 length equals 13 residues. The CDR3 DNA reads as TGTGCCACCAGCAGAGATCGAGTCAATGAGCAGTTCTTC. This codes for CATSRDRVNEQFF.

This clonotype was detected once. Being one base from a much bigger clone, this may be a read error. The rearrangement links TRBV7-2 to TRBJ2-1; possibly TRBD1 for D (5 bases). Germline assignment: CDR1 SGHTA and CDR2 FQGNSA. The CDR3 loop spans 15 amino acids. CDR3 sequence reads: CVSSLGQSANDEQFF. The CDR3 DNA reads TGTGTCAGCAGCTTGGGGCAGTCGGCAAACGATGAGCAGTTCTTC. Based on the CDR3 plus reference TRBV7-2 and TRBJ2-1, the full variable domain is GAGVSQSPSNKVTEKGKDVELRCDPISGHTALYWYRQSLGQGLEFLIYFQGNSAPDKSGLPSDRFSAERTGGSVSTLTIQRTQQEDSAVYLCVSSLGQSANDEQFFGPGTRLTVL.

The table lists this clonotype with a few counts. The chain has TRBV4-3 and TRBJ1-5; 7 nucleotides match TRBD1. Germline assignment: CDR1 LGHNA and CDR2 YSLEER. The CDR3 is made up of 15 amino acids. Unmatched junction bases numbered 7, after V lost 1 base and J lost 7 bases. This chain's CDR3 is CASSQGRGERQPQHF. The DNA of the CDR3 is TGCGCCAGCAGCCAAGGCAGGGGGGAAAGGCAGCCCCAGCATTTT.

As for this clonotype: The junction and the germline gene differ at one end; a read error may be behind it. The chain links TRBV27 to TRBJ2-2, with D possibly called TRBD1 or TRBD2 (5 bases each). Germline CDR1 is MNHEY and CDR2 is SMNVEV (reference sequence). There are 14 residues in the CDR3. The CDR3 nucleotides are TGTGCCAACAGTCCGGGACCTTTTGCCGGGGAGCTGTTTTTT. Its translation is CANSPGPFAGELFF.

V gene TRBV19 combines with J gene TRBJ1-1; TRBD1 matches at 9 bases. This CDR3 contains 14 residues. Germline CDR1 LNHDA, CDR2 SQIVND (reference sequence). V shed 7 bases and J 1 base; nucleotides not matched to a gene: 4. The CDR3 loop reads CASIAQGANTEAFF. As DNA, the CDR3 is TGTGCCAGTATCGCACAGGGGGCGAACACTGAAGCTTTCTTT.

This clonotype turned up a few times. The rearrangement uses TRBV4-3 and TRBJ2-2, with D perhaps matching TRBD1 or TRBD2 (5 bases each). This CDR3 has 18 residues. Per the germline V gene, CDR1 is LGHNA and CDR2 is YSLEER. Trimming pared 0 bases from V and 0 bases from J, leaving 14 bases between. The CDR3 loop reads CASSQDSPGPANTGELFF. CDR3 nucleotides: TGCGCCAGCAGCCAAGATAGCCCGGGACCCGCGAACACCGGGGAGCTGTTTTTT.

With respect to this clonotype: At one end the junction does not follow the germline gene, possibly because of a read error. The rearrangement uses TRBV4-1 and TRBJ1-1; D is undetermined. The CDR3 loop spans 16 amino acids. The germline V gene encodes CDR1 MGHRA and CDR2 YSYEKL. CDR3 in amino acids: CASSQEAGAMNTEAFF. The DNA of the CDR3 is TGTGCCAGCAGCCAAGAGGCGGGAGCTATGAACACTGAAGCTTTCTTT.

This chain links TRBV4-1 with TRBJ2-3; possible D gene TRBD1, 5 bases. V was trimmed by 1 base and J by 2 bases, leaving 7 bases between them. The germline gives CDR1 MGHRA, CDR2 YSYEKL. The CDR3 spans 14 residues. This chain's CDR3 is CASSQGQFTDTQYF. The CDR3, as DNA: TGCGCCAGCAGCCAAGGACAGTTCACAGATACGCAGTATTTT.

This clonotype was counted between two and nine times. This chain uses TRBV19 with TRBJ2-1; no reliable D call. The CDR3 has 12 residues. Germline V lookup: CDR1 LNHDA, CDR2 SQIVND (reference sequence). V gave up 6 bases and J gave up 5 bases, with 8 bases separating them. The DNA for the CDR3 is TGTGCCAGTAGGGATACAAACAATGAGCAGTTCTTC. Its translation: CASRDTNNEQFF.

V gene TRBV28 combines with J gene TRBJ2-2; 11 bases fit TRBD2. J gave up 3 bases and V 6 bases, and 9 bases lay outside the gene matches. CDR3 size: 17 residues. CDR1 MDHEN and CDR2 SYDVKM come from the germline V gene. As DNA, the CDR3 is TGTGCCAGCAGCGAAATAGCGGGGGGGCTTGACACCGGGGAGCTGTTTTTT. Encoded protein: CASSEIAGGLDTGELFF.

The rearrangement uses TRBV7-6 and TRBJ2-1; 9 bases are a match to TRBD2. The ends lost 4 bases at V and 8 bases at J; junction bases unmatched: 15. The CDR3 has 17 amino acids. The germline CDR1 and CDR2 sequences are SGHVS and FNYEAQ. The CDR3 sequence is CASSWGGSGGPLDEQFF. DNA of the CDR3: TGTGCCAGCAGCTGGGGTGGGAGCGGGGGGCCCCTCGATGAGCAGTTCTTC.

In its sample, this clonotype was seen many times. In DNA form, the CDR3 reads TGTGCCAGCAGCTTCAAACATGAGCAGTTCTTC. Translated: CASSFKHEQFF. The chain links TRBV7-2 to TRBJ2-1; no clear D. The CDR3 length is 11 residues. The germline V gene has CDR1 SGHTA and CDR2 FQGNSA. V gave up 3 bases and J gave up 8 bases, with 5 bases separating them.

CDR3 DNA sequence: TGTGCCAGCAGCCCCACAGCGGGGGCAAATGAGCAGTTCTTC. Translation: CASSPTAGANEQFF. The chain recombines TRBV7-8 with TRBJ2-1; 8 bases are a match to TRBD2. The CDR3 is 14 residues long. In germline, CDR1 is SGHVS, CDR2 FQNEAQ. The J segment lost 7 bases and the V segment lost 5 bases, leaving 7 bases of the junction unmatched.

The J gene is TRBJ1-1, the V gene TRBV14; D is possibly TRBD1 (6 bases). V was shortened by 8 bases and J by 0 bases, with 10 bases between the two germline ends. Germline lookup yields CDR1 SGHDN and CDR2 FVKESK. The CDR3 is 13 residues long. The CDR3 nucleotides read TGTGCCAGCCAGGGGCCTTTGAACACTGAAGCTTTCTTT. Translated, it gives CASQGPLNTEAFF. The whole variable domain, remainder taken from reference TRBV14 and TRBJ1-1, is EAGVTQFPSHSVIEKGQTVTLRCDPISGHDNLYWYRRVMGKEIKFLLHFVKESKQDESGMPNNRFLAERTGGTYSTLKVQPAELEDSGVYFCASQGPLNTEAFFGQGTRLTVV.

The sample holds a few counts of this clonotype. The V gene is TRBV10-3, the J gene TRBJ1-1, with D perhaps matching TRBD1 (6 bases). This CDR3 is 15 amino acids long. The ends were cut back, 3 bases at V and 1 base at J, with 12 bases in the middle. Germline CDR1 reads ENHRY; CDR2 reads SYGVKD. The CDR3 DNA is TGTGCCATCAGTGACGCGGGGGCCGGGAACACTGAAGCTTTCTTT. This encodes CAISDAGAGNTEAFF.

The rearrangement joins TRBV19 to TRBJ1-2, with a tentative D call TRBD1 (6 bases). The CDR3 has 11 amino acids. The V gene's germline CDR1 is LNHDA and CDR2 SQIVND (reference sequence). V was shortened by 8 bases and J by 7 bases, with 11 bases between the two germline ends. The CDR3 reads CASGGQAGYTF. The CDR3 DNA reads as TGTGCCAGTGGGGGCCAAGCTGGCTACACCTTC.

Only a few counts were recorded for this clonotype. CDR3: CASSDGHSNQPQHF. The CDR3 bases are TGTGCCAGCAGTGACGGGCATAGCAATCAGCCCCAGCATTTT. The J gene is TRBJ1-5, the V gene TRBV2; the D is unclear. The CDR3 runs to 14 residues. Germline CDR1 is SNHLY and CDR2 is FYNNEI. V was pared by 3 bases and J by 0 bases, with 6 bases between.

The chain uses TRBV27 and TRBJ2-2; 7 nucleotides agree with TRBD2. V was clipped by 1 base and J by 7 bases; unmatched bases: 6. The V gene's germline CDR1 is MNHEY and CDR2 SMNVEV (reference sequence). The CDR3 has 15 residues. The CDR3 DNA sequence: TGTGCCAGCAGTTTATGGGGGACTATAAACGGGGAGCTGTTTTTT. As protein: CASSLWGTINGELFF.

This clonotype came up many times. One junction end does not reproduce the germline sequence, and a read error may be involved. This sequence joins TRBV7-7 and TRBJ2-5; 8 positions match TRBD1. CDR1 is SSHAT, CDR2 FNYEAQ, per germline (reference sequence). This CDR3 is built from 17 residues. CDR3 sequence: CASSLFPGQGWQETQYF. The CDR3, as DNA: TGTGCTAGCAGCTTATTTCCTGGACAGGGCTGGCAAGAGACCCAGTACTTC.